Listed below are T cell receptor beta chains from one sample, sequenced in a study of blood T cell repertoires in COVID-19. Using immunoSEQ multiplex PCR, the repertoire was profiled, and TCRdb retains in-frame clones only, with some absent. The repertoire includes 200,000 to 250,000 clones, 80% to 90% of them detected once, and roughly 2.7% sits in the top ten. Sequences were obtained from peripheral blood. The receptors shown here come from a man younger than 40 with COVID-19, enrolled during active disease. Both conserved end residues are part of each CDR3. A D gene is named only where the DNA matches it firmly. Not every row has a clone size; where given, it reads once, few, many or a size class.

DNA	CDR3	D	V	J	size
TGTGCCAGCAGTTACAAAGGCGGGGGGGCCGGGGAGACCCAGTACTTC	CASSYKGGGAGETQYF	TRBD2	TRBV6-6	TRBJ2-5	NA
TGTGCCAGTAGTGGATTTGAACAGGTGAATCAGCCCCAGCATTTT	CASSGFEQVNQPQHF	NA	TRBV19	TRBJ1-5	NA
TGTGCCAGCAGCTTAGAGGCAGCAACGGGAGGCTACACCTTC	CASSLEAATGGYTF	NA	TRBV7-2	TRBJ1-2	NA
TGTGCCAGCAGTTTAAGGAATCAGGGGAGAGACTATGGCTACACCTTC	CASSLRNQGRDYGYTF	NA	TRBV27	TRBJ1-2	NA
TGTGCCAGCAGCAGAGAGGGGGACAGGGGCGAAAAACTGTTTTTT	CASSREGDRGEKLFF	TRBD1	TRBV9	TRBJ1-4	NA
TGTGCCTGGAACCGCCAGGGGGGACCTAACTATGGCTACACCTTC	CAWNRQGGPNYGYTF	TRBD1	TRBV30	TRBJ1-2	few
TGTGCCAGCAGTTACTCTTTCGGGGGACCTAATGAAAAACTGTTTTTT	CASSYSFGGPNEKLFF	NA	TRBV6-5	TRBJ1-4	NA
TGTGCCACCAGTGATATCGCCGGAGCTGGTTGGAACACTGAAGCTTTCTTT	CATSDIAGAGWNTEAFF	NA	TRBV24-1	TRBJ1-1	NA
TGTGCCAGCAGTTACGGACAGGGGTACAACGAGCAGTACTTC	CASSYGQGYNEQYF	TRBD1	TRBV6-5	TRBJ2-7	NA
TGCGCCAGCAGCCTGGGACTAGCAGCCTCCTACAATGAGCAGTTCTTC	CASSLGLAASYNEQFF	TRBD2	TRBV5-1	TRBJ2-1	NA
TGTGCCAGTAGTTCAGGGGGAAGCAATCAGCCCCAGCATTTT	CASSSGGSNQPQHF	TRBD1	TRBV19	TRBJ1-5	once
TGTGCCAGTAGTTCCCTGGGAGCGGGGGGCCCTTACTCCTACAATGAGCAGTTCTTC	CASSSLGAGGPYSYNEQFF	TRBD2	TRBV19	TRBJ2-1	NA
TGTGCCACCAGCAGAGAACCCGGGATATACGAGCAGTACTTC	CATSREPGIYEQYF	NA	TRBV15	TRBJ2-7	NA
TGTGCCAGCAGCGCAGAACAGGGGAGCACTGAAGCTTTCTTT	CASSAEQGSTEAFF	TRBD1	TRBV9	TRBJ1-1	few
TGTGCTAGTGGTTTGGTTGGGTCCAGCGGGAGAAAGTACAATGAGCAGTTCTTC	CASGLVGSSGRKYNEQFF	TRBD2	TRBV12-5	TRBJ2-1	NA
TGTGCCAGCAGCTTAGCGTTCGGCGAGCAGTACTTC	CASSLAFGEQYF	NA	TRBV7-2	TRBJ2-7	NA
TGTGCCAGCAGTCCATCCACCGGGAGGGGAAACACCGGGGAGCTGTTTTTT	CASSPSTGRGNTGELFF	TRBD2	TRBV6-2/TRBV6-3	TRBJ2-2	NA
TGTGCCAGCAGTGAGTGGACAGGGGGCAACTATGGCTACACCTTC	CASSEWTGGNYGYTF	TRBD1	TRBV25-1	TRBJ1-2	NA
TGTGCCAGCAGTGAATCGGGTCGGACAGATAATCAGCCCCAGCATTTT	CASSESGRTDNQPQHF	NA	TRBV25-1	TRBJ1-5	NA
TGCGCCAGCAGCCAAGAAAAGGTACAGGGAAGGGAAAAACTGTTTTTT	CASSQEKVQGREKLFF	NA	TRBV4-3	TRBJ1-4	once
TGTGCCAGTAGTATCATCGGCCTAGCGGGAACCGGGGAGCTGTTTTTT	CASSIIGLAGTGELFF	TRBD2	TRBV19	TRBJ2-2	NA
TGTGCCAGCAGCGAGTTCGGTTACGTCACTGAAGCTTTCTTT	CASSEFGYVTEAFF	NA	TRBV7-2	TRBJ1-1	NA
TGTGCCAGCAGTACCCTCCCCGTGGGTCGGAGCTCTGGAAACACCATATATTTT	CASSTLPVGRSSGNTIYF	NA	TRBV27	TRBJ1-3	few
TGTGCCAGCAGCTTGGGGCAGGGGGCCTACGAGCAGTACTTC	CASSLGQGAYEQYF	TRBD1	TRBV7-7	TRBJ2-7	NA
TGCGCCAGCAGCCAAGATCGAGCTACGCAGTATTTT	CASSQDRATQYF	NA	TRBV4-3	TRBJ2-3	NA
TGTGCTAGTGGTTTGGTATTAGGGACAGGGGCTCCTAACTATGGCTACACCTTC	CASGLVLGTGAPNYGYTF	TRBD1	TRBV12-5	TRBJ1-2	NA
TGTGCCAGCAGCTTAGAGCTGGAAGCTTTCTTT	CASSLELEAFF	NA	TRBV7-8	TRBJ1-1	NA
TGTGCCAGCAGCCTCAGGGTTTCACCAGATACGCAGTATTTT	CASSLRVSPDTQYF	NA	TRBV7-2	TRBJ2-3	NA
TGTGCCAGTACCGGACAGGGCTACAATGAGCAGTTCTTC	CASTGQGYNEQFF	TRBD1	TRBV28	TRBJ2-1	NA
TGTGCCACCAGTGATTTGAAGCGGGGGGACACAGATACGCAGTATTTT	CATSDLKRGDTDTQYF	TRBD2	TRBV24-1	TRBJ2-3	once
TGTGCCAGCAGTGGCCCCCGACAGGGATCTAACTATGGCTACACCTTC	CASSGPRQGSNYGYTF	TRBD1	TRBV6-1	TRBJ1-2	NA
TGCGCCAGCAGCCAAGTTACCTATGATTCACCCCTCCACTTT	CASSQVTYDSPLHF	NA	TRBV4-1	TRBJ1-6	once
TGTGCCACTAAAGGGGAGGCGGACTATGGCTACACCTTC	CATKGEADYGYTF	NA	TRBV25-1	TRBJ1-2	NA
TGTGCCAGCAGTGAGGGACACAGAAGCTCCTATAATTCACCCCTCCACTTT	CASSEGHRSSYNSPLHF	NA	TRBV2	TRBJ1-6	NA
TGTGCCAGCTCACGCCGGGACAGGGGCACCGAGCAGTACTTC	CASSRRDRGTEQYF	TRBD1	TRBV18	TRBJ2-7	NA
TGTGCCAGCTCACCAGGGGGTCTCGGGACAGGGGATCGGCGGACTGAAGCTTTCTTT	CASSPGGLGTGDRRTEAFF	TRBD1	TRBV18	TRBJ1-1	NA
TGTGCCAGTAGTAACGGACAGCCTGGAAACACCATATATTTT	CASSNGQPGNTIYF	NA	TRBV19	TRBJ1-3	NA
TGTGCCAGCAGTTTAGGGGGACAGGGGGTGTCTAGTTCACCCCTCCACTTT	CASSLGGQGVSSSPLHF	TRBD1	TRBV28	TRBJ1-6	NA
TGTGCCAGCAGCGCTCAGGGTAGAGAGACTGAAGCTTTCTTT	CASSAQGRETEAFF	NA	TRBV9	TRBJ1-1	NA
TGTGCCAGCAGTATCCGGGTCCGCAACACCGGGGAGCTGTTTTTT	CASSIRVRNTGELFF	NA	TRBV27	TRBJ2-2	NA
TGTGCCAGCAGCCTTTTCAGGGGGGCCTACACTGAAGCTTTCTTT	CASSLFRGAYTEAFF	TRBD1	TRBV7-8	TRBJ1-1	NA
TGTGCCATCAGTGAGACGACAGGGTACGGCTACACCTTC	CAISETTGYGYTF	TRBD1	TRBV10-3	TRBJ1-2	NA
TGTGCCAGCAGTGAAGCGTTGGGGGGTGGGTACGAGCAGTACTTC	CASSEALGGGYEQYF	NA	TRBV2	TRBJ2-7	NA
TGTGCCAGTAGTATATACGCGGGACAGGGAATTTCTGGCTACACCTTC	CASSIYAGQGISGYTF	TRBD1	TRBV19	TRBJ1-2	NA
TGTGCCAGCAGCCATGGGGCGGGGTTTTTGACTGAAGCTTTCTTT	CASSHGAGFLTEAFF	NA	TRBV3-1/TRBV3-2	TRBJ1-1	NA